Given below is one TCR beta chain in context. Its antigen is undetermined. Replicate PCRs from sorted subsets contained roughly 200 ng DNA, which is some 30,000 T cell genomes. Assay: immunoSEQ multiplex PCR; the TCRdb copy retains only in-frame clones and omits some. The data contain around 2.1 million clones, roughly 91% of them singletons. These data come from a study of shared clonotypes between healthy human individuals. Naive CD8 isolation took CD45RO-negative cells positively selected for CCR7 and excluded terminally differentiated effector memory CD45RA+ cells. This CDR3 has 19 residues. The germline V gene encodes CDR1 MDHEN and CDR2 SYDVKM. V trimming: 4 bases; J trimming: 0 bases; junction bases outside the gene matches: 12. Regarding the study as a whole: What naive subsets generally showed was a larger estimated richness than memory subsets showed.

Sequencing was carried out using naive CD8+ T cells from PBMCs. This chain connects TRBV28 to TRBJ1-4; 9 bases fit TRBD1. This TCR came from a young man in good health. Some clones in this sample may be carry-over from other donors' samples. The CDR3 region is CASSSPDRGGWTTNEKLFF. The CDR3 nucleotides are TGTGCCAGCAGTTCACCGGACAGGGGAGGCTGGACAACTAATGAAAAACTGTTTTTT.